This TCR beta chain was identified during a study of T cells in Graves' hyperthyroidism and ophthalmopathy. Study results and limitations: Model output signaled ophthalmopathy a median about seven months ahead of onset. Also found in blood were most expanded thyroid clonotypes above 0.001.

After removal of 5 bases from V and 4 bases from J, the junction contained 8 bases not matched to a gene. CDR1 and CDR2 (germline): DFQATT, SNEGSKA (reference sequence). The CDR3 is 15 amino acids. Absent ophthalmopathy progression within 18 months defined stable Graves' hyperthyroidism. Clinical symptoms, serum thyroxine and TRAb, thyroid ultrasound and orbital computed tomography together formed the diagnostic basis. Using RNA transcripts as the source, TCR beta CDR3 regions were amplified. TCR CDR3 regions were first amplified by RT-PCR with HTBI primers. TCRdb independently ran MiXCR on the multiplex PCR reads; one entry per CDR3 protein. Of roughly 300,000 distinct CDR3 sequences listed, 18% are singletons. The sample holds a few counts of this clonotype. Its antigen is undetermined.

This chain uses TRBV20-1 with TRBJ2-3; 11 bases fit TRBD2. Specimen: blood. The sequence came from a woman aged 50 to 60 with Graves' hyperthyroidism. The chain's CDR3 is CSAQRIAGGSDTQYF. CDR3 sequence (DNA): TGCAGTGCTCAAAGAATAGCGGGGGGGTCAGATACGCAGTATTTT.